The rows below give T cell receptor beta chains drawn from one sample of a study of beta chain features in type 1 diabetes. Sequencing was performed with immunoSEQ multiplex PCR; in TCRdb, only in-frame clones are kept and a portion is missing. The data show approximately 340,000 clones, approximately 16% seen once. What was sequenced was naive CD4+ T cells from blood. The receptors were sampled from a woman younger than 35 in good health. Both conserved end residues are part of each CDR3. D genes are given only for firm matches. Clone size is not always given. Where it is, it says once, few, many or a class for expanded clones.

V gene	D gene	J gene	clone size	CDR3 DNA	CDR3 protein
TRBV6-1	NA	TRBJ2-5	few	TGTGCCAGCACTCACGAGAGGGAGACCCAGTACTTC	CASTHERETQYF
TRBV5-1	NA	TRBJ2-3	NA	TGCGCCAGCAGCCCCGGAGATACGCAGTATTTT	CASSPGDTQYF
TRBV29-1	TRBD1	TRBJ2-1	NA	TGCAGCGTTCCACGCCTCTCCGGGACAGGGGATGAGCAGTTCTTC	CSVPRLSGTGDEQFF
TRBV28	NA	TRBJ2-7	NA	TGTGCCAGCAGACCAACGGTATCCGAGCAGTACTTC	CASRPTVSEQYF
TRBV5-1	TRBD2	TRBJ2-7	NA	TGCGCCAGCAGCTTGGCCAGCGGGATCATCTACGAGCAGTACTTC	CASSLASGIIYEQYF
TRBV29-1	TRBD1	TRBJ1-2	few	TGCAGCGTCAAACACCTGGGACAGGGGACTGATGGCTACACCTTC	CSVKHLGQGTDGYTF
TRBV6-1	TRBD1	TRBJ2-4	NA	TGTGCCAGCAGGGAACCTGGACAGGGGACAAACATTCAGTACTTC	CASREPGQGTNIQYF
TRBV5-1	NA	TRBJ1-3	NA	TGCGCCAGCAGCCGCGACTCTGGAAACACCATATATTTT	CASSRDSGNTIYF
TRBV5-1	NA	TRBJ2-5	NA	TGCGCCAGCAGCCGATTAGACAGACAAGAGACCCAGTACTTC	CASSRLDRQETQYF
TRBV10-3	TRBD1	TRBJ2-7	few	TGTGCCATCCGGACAGGGGAGGTCTACGAGCAGTACTTC	CAIRTGEVYEQYF
TRBV7-2	NA	TRBJ2-6	few	TGTGCCAGCAGCCCGGGACTTTTAGGCGCCAACGTCCTGACTTTC	CASSPGLLGANVLTF
TRBV19	TRBD1	TRBJ2-1	few	TGTGCCAGTAGCATGACAGGGTTCCACAATGAGCAGTTCTTC	CASSMTGFHNEQFF
TRBV30	TRBD2	TRBJ2-5	few	TGTGCCTGGAGATTTGCCGGGACTAGCGGGGGGACCCAGTACTTC	CAWRFAGTSGGTQYF
TRBV30	TRBD2	TRBJ2-1	NA	TGTGCCTGGGCGGGACTAGCGTCCTACAATGAGCAGTTCTTC	CAWAGLASYNEQFF
TRBV28	TRBD1	TRBJ2-7	few	TGTGCCAGCGGACAGGGATTCCACGAGCAGTACTTC	CASGQGFHEQYF
TRBV27	NA	TRBJ2-7	NA	TGTGCCAGCAGCTCGATTAGCGTCAACTCCTACGAGCAGTACTTC	CASSSISVNSYEQYF
TRBV9	TRBD1	TRBJ1-2	few	TGTGCCAGCGCACAGGGGTTTAGCTATGGCTACACCTTC	CASAQGFSYGYTF
TRBV14	NA	TRBJ1-1	NA	TGTGCCAGCAGCCACCACCAGCGGACGGCCCAAGCTTTCTTT	CASSHHQRTAQAFF
TRBV7-9	TRBD2	TRBJ2-5	few	TGTGCCAGCAGCTTAGACCTAGCGGGAGGGCCGGCCCAGTACTTC	CASSLDLAGGPAQYF
TRBV14	NA	TRBJ2-3	few	TGTGCCAGCAGCGAGCGTTCTGACACAGATACGCAGTATTTT	CASSERSDTDTQYF
TRBV2	NA	TRBJ2-7	few	TGTGCCAGCAGTGCAGGCTACGAGCAGTACTTC	CASSAGYEQYF
TRBV11-2	TRBD1	TRBJ2-1	NA	TGTGCCAGCAGAACAGGGGGCTGGGACAATGAGCAGTTCTTC	CASRTGGWDNEQFF
TRBV7-2	NA	TRBJ2-1	NA	TGTGCCAGCAGCTTAGCTTCGGGTAGCGGTGGCGATAATGAGCAGTTCTTC	CASSLASGSGGDNEQFF
TRBV5-1	TRBD2	TRBJ2-3	NA	TGCGCCAGCAGCCAAACTAGCGGGAGGACAGATACGCAGTATTTT	CASSQTSGRTDTQYF
TRBV5-1	TRBD2	TRBJ2-1	few	TGCGCCAGCAGCCCCCCTCTAGCGGGAGGCCGCAATGAGCAGTTCTTC	CASSPPLAGGRNEQFF